This entry describes one T cell receptor (beta chain). The specificity of this receptor is unknown. No much larger clone is present one base from it, and per-base qualities are unavailable. Genomic DNA was extracted from sorted cells for sequencing of the TCRbeta CDR3 region. The immunoSEQ Assay was used for sequencing of TCRbeta CDR3 regions. Entries here come from immuneACCESS through TCRdb and include only in-frame sequences with V and J called. Some clones fail to appear in such tables; in the studies checked, an unresolved V gene covers under half of the shortfall, and the cause of the remainder is unknown. Here the sample has 75,000 to 95,000 clones; about 89% occur a single time. The top ten clonotypes cover 8% to 10% of the sample. The data were obtained in a study of OX40 agonist ivuxolimab in advanced cancers. Broadly, across the study: Ivuxolimab, which targeted the costimulatory receptor OX40 (CD134), was an agonistic, fully human IgG2 monoclonal antibody. Intravenous ivuxolimab was administered to patients every 2 weeks at six dose levels: 0.01, 0.1, 0.3, 1.5, 3 and 10 mg/kg. Partial responses occurred in three dose-escalation patients: two with cutaneous melanoma and one with hepatocellular carcinoma. The paper describes the monotherapy dose-escalation part (N of about 47 patients) of the phase I trial of ivuxolimab. Of the approximately 50 dose-escalation patients, hepatocellular carcinoma was present in around 19, melanoma in roughly 15, renal cell carcinoma in 9 and head and neck cancer in 9. In the dose-escalation cohort, about four fifths of patients were male, and the mean age was around 65 years with a range of roughly 23 to 79. The purpose of peripheral TCRbeta sequencing was to test whether ivuxolimab changed TCR sequence diversity and led to clonal T-cell expansion. Prior anti-PD-1, anti-PD-L1 or anti-CTLA-4 therapy was permitted, and 40% of dose-escalation patients had received checkpoint inhibitors.

The trial excluded patients who had a history of autoimmune disease or were on systemic immunosuppression. Peripheral blood for TCR sequencing was collected from all dose cohorts at baseline, on cycle 4 day 1, and on cycle 7 day 1. The samples were drawn from a first-in-human, open-label, multicenter phase I dose-escalation trial of ivuxolimab. The trial enrolled adults with locally advanced or metastatic head and neck squamous cell, hepatocellular, melanoma or renal cell carcinoma. Before TCR sequencing, CD4+ and CD8+ T cells were separately sorted from peripheral blood. V loses 2 bases of germline sequence and J loses 8 bases, and the interval between the two ends is 16 bases. Measured from the cysteine to the phenylalanine, the CDR3 is 15 residues long. Only CDR3 DNA remains: 45 bases, in frame from the first base. CDR1 and CDR2 (SNHLY, FYNNEI) derive from the germline V gene. What the authors observed across the whole study: After ivuxolimab, expanded clones were on average more numerous among CD8+ T cells than among CD4+ T cells. Clonal expansion of both CD4+ and CD8+ blood T cells was observed from baseline to week 6 at doses 0.1 to 3.0 mg/kg. In partial responders in the 0.1-3.0 mg/kg groups, normalized peripheral clonal expansion was found to be among the lowest, especially among CD8+ T cells. The antigen specificity of the clonally expanded peripheral T cells was not determined. Low levels of normalized T-cell clonal expansion were also seen in some nonresponding patients.

Recombination joined TRBV2 with TRBJ2-1, with a tentative D gene TRBD1 over 5 matching bases. This clonotype was obtained from an adult with an advanced solid tumor such as melanoma, head and neck, liver or kidney cancer. This specimen was CD4+ or CD8+ T cells sorted from blood, taken in a trial of the OX40 agonist ivuxolimab. The DNA reads TGTGCCAGCAGTGAACAGGGCCCTTATACGCATGAGCAGTTCTTC. It specifies CASSEQGPYTHEQFF.